Listed here are 12 T cell receptor beta chains from one sample, sequenced in a study of control samples from healthy donors and cancer patients. Produced via immunoSEQ multiplex PCR; TCRdb's table is partial and in-frame only. The sample lists some 120,000 clones, approximately 89% occurring once. The sequencing input was blood. The receptor set was obtained from a man between 18 and 35 years old in good health.

The chain uses TRBV7-2 and TRBJ1-2; possibly TRBD1 for D (6 bases). Trimming took 5 bases from V and 4 from J, leaving 8 bases between them. The CDR3 extends over 12 amino acids. Germline V gene data show CDR1 as SGHTA and CDR2 as FQGNSA. CDR3 sequence reads: CASSQDSYGYTF. The CDR3 DNA follows: TGTGCCAGCAGCCAGGACAGCTATGGCTACACCTTC.

The chain is built from TRBV4-1 and TRBJ1-1; D not resolved. Trimming cost V 2 bases and J 5 bases, with 15 bases left between them. Germline lookup yields CDR1 MGHRA and CDR2 YSYEKL. CDR3 size: 15 residues. DNA of the CDR3: TGCGCCAGCAGCCAACTACAGAGCGGCCTAACTGAAGCTTTCTTT. Translation gives CASSQLQSGLTEAFF.

The chain links TRBV10-3 to TRBJ1-5; D ambiguous. V was trimmed by 2 bases and J by 1 base, leaving 3 bases between them. Germline V gene data show CDR1 as ENHRY and CDR2 as SYGVKD. The CDR3 spans 13 residues. The CDR3 loop is CAISEESNQPQHF. In nucleotides, the CDR3 is TGTGCCATCAGTGAGGAGAGCAATCAGCCCCAGCATTTT.

V is TRBV19 and J is TRBJ1-5, with D uncertain. V was shortened by 4 bases and J by 7 bases, with 20 bases between the two germline ends. Per germline, CDR1 LNHDA and CDR2 SQIVND (reference sequence). This CDR3 has 16 residues. This CDR3 reads CASSRLQWENGQPQHF. The CDR3 DNA reads TGTGCCAGTAGTAGGTTACAGTGGGAGAACGGACAGCCCCAGCATTTT. The entire variable domain, with the rest obtained from reference TRBV19 and TRBJ1-5, is as follows: DGGITQSPKYLFRKEGQNVTLSCEQNLNHDAMYWYRQDPGQGLRLIYYSQIVNDFQKGDIAEGYSVSREKKESFPLTVTSAQKNPTAFYLCASSRLQWENGQPQHFGDGTRLSIL.

Points on this clone: Other DNA sequences in the same sample also yield this CDR3. This chain joins TRBV4-1 and TRBJ1-2; tentative D call: TRBD1 (5 bases). In germline, CDR1 is MGHRA, CDR2 YSYEKL. Trimming left V 2 bases short and J 2 bases short, with 12 bases between. This CDR3 is 15 amino acids long. CDR3 residues: CASSQTGTLNYGYTF. The CDR3 bases are TGCGCCAGCAGCCAAACAGGCACACTGAACTATGGCTACACCTTC.

The CDR3 reads CASSAEYQSYEQYF. In DNA, the CDR3 is TGCGCCAGCAGCGCGGAATACCAGTCCTACGAGCAGTACTTC. The rearrangement joins TRBV5-1 to TRBJ2-7; D remains ambiguous. V was clipped by 4 bases and J by 1 base, with 12 bases between them. Per the germline V gene, CDR1 is SGHRS and CDR2 is YFSETQ. There are 14 residues in the CDR3. Full variable domain (missing parts from reference TRBV5-1 and TRBJ2-7): KAGVTQTPRYLIKTRGQQVTLSCSPISGHRSVSWYQQTPGQGLQFLFEYFSETQRNKGNFPGRFSGRQFSNSRSEMNVSTLELGDSALYLCASSAEYQSYEQYFGPGTRLTVT.

The chain joins TRBV4-1 to TRBJ1-3; D is unresolved. The CDR3 runs to 17 residues. Germline V lookup: CDR1 MGHRA, CDR2 YSYEKL. Trimming took 1 base from V and 2 from J, leaving 15 bases between them. CDR3 coding DNA: TGCGCCAGCAGCCAAGGGGTTGGGTTCGCTCCTGGAAACACCATATATTTT. It encodes CASSQGVGFAPGNTIYF.

This sequence joins TRBV6-5 and TRBJ1-1; TRBD1 matches 8 bases. The CDR3 runs to 14 residues. The germline CDR1 and CDR2 sequences are MNHEY and SVGAGI. Trimming at V came to 6 bases and at J to 1 base, leaving 4 bases not matched to a gene. CDR3 residues: CASSSGQGNTEAFF. The CDR3 DNA reads as TGTGCCAGCAGCTCCGGACAGGGGAACACTGAAGCTTTCTTT.

The rearrangement links TRBV5-8 to TRBJ1-4, with D unresolved. The CDR3 sequence is 13 residues long. V gave up 6 bases and J gave up 7 bases, with 13 bases separating them. CDR1 is SGHTS, CDR2 YDEGEE, per germline. The CDR3 DNA follows: TGTGCCAGCACCCCCTTTTCGATTGAAAAACTGTTTTTT. Residues: CASTPFSIEKLFF.

This clone has only one observation. The V and J genes are TRBV9 and TRBJ1-1, with 7 bases matching TRBD1. The CDR3 has 15 residues. CDR1 is SGDLS, CDR2 YYNGEE, per germline. J gave up 1 base and V 4 bases, and 7 bases lay outside the gene matches. CDR3 sequence reads: CASSPGTVQNTEAFF. Here the CDR3 DNA reads TGTGCCAGCAGCCCGGGGACAGTCCAGAACACTGAAGCTTTCTTT.

The chain's CDR3 is CASSRSQEARGGYTF. CDR3 nucleotides: TGTGCCAGCTCACGGTCGCAGGAGGCCAGGGGGGGCTACACCTTC. This rearrangement joins TRBV18 to TRBJ1-2, with 7 bases aligning to TRBD1. This CDR3 comprises 15 residues. Germline V gene sequence: CDR1 KGHSH, CDR2 LQKENI. The V segment lost 4 bases and the J segment 8 bases; nucleotides outside the gene matches: 13.

This rearrangement joins TRBV7-9 to TRBJ2-5; D call uncertain. The CDR3 sequence is 11 residues long. From germline, CDR1 is SEHNR and CDR2 FQNEAQ (reference sequence). Trimming cost V 4 bases and J 6 bases, with 6 bases left between them. The CDR3 DNA sequence: TGTGCCAGCAGCTCTAAGCAGACCCAGTACTTC. This gives the protein CASSSKQTQYF.